This is a list of T cell receptor beta chains from one sample in a study of vaccination and CD4 T cells after COVID-19. Their cognate antigens are unknown. Each CDR3 protein is one row after TCRdb ran MiXCR on the PCR reads. The sample has fewer than 20,000 distinct CDR3 sequences; 72% are singletons. The sequencing sample was made of CD4+ T cells from blood, cultured in vitro. Receptors were obtained from a human donor who had recovered from COVID-19. Both conserved end residues are part of each CDR3. A D gene is named only where the DNA matches it firmly. Part of the rows lack a size; the others show once, few, many or a class for expanded clones.

TRBJ2-7 NA TRBD2 TRBV7-2 TGTGCCAGCAGCTTAGTTCTAGCGGGAACTCCACTCGAGTACTTC CASSLVLAGTPLEYF
TRBJ1-1 NA TRBD1 TRBV20-1 TGCAGTGCCCAGACAGGGGTCAACACTGAAGCTTTCTTT CSAQTGVNTEAFF
TRBJ1-5 NA TRBD1 TRBV12-3/TRBV12-4 TGTGCCAGCAGTCCTCGGACAGGTCAATATAGGCAGCCCCAGCATTTT CASSPRTGQYRQPQHF
TRBJ2-3 once NA TRBV20-1 TGCAGTGCTCGAACCACAGATACGCAGTATTTT CSARTTDTQYF
TRBJ1-4 NA TRBD1 TRBV24-1 TGTGCCACCAGTGCAAACAGGGGCGAAAAACTGTTTTTT CATSANRGEKLFF
TRBJ1-6 NA TRBD1 TRBV6-1 TGTGCCAGCAGTCCCGACAGGGGCTGGTCACCCCTCCACTTT CASSPDRGWSPLHF
TRBJ1-5 NA NA TRBV7-2 TGTGCCAGCAGCGCACGGGGTCAGCCCCAGCATTTT CASSARGQPQHF
TRBJ1-2 NA NA TRBV27 TGTGCCAGCAGTTTATCGCCGGGAGTGGCGGGGGTCGTTGGCTACACCTTC CASSLSPGVAGVVGYTF
TRBJ2-5 NA NA TRBV18 TGTGCCAGCTCACACAGGACGGATCAAGAGACCCAGTACTTC CASSHRTDQETQYF
TRBJ2-5 few NA TRBV6-1 TGTGCCAGCAGGCACCTGCTGGCCCAGTACTTC CASRHLLAQYF
TRBJ2-7 NA TRBD2 TRBV7-2 TGTGCCAGCAGCACCTCAAGACTAGCGGGCTCTACCTACGAGCAGTACTTC CASSTSRLAGSTYEQYF
TRBJ2-2 NA NA TRBV28 TGTGCCACCTTAGGTCGGAACACCGGGGAGCTGTTTTTT CATLGRNTGELFF
TRBJ2-7 NA NA TRBV20-1 TGCAGTGCTAGACGGGCCTACGAGCAGTACTTC CSARRAYEQYF
TRBJ1-1 NA NA TRBV7-6 TGTGCCAGCAGCTCTACGCCAGCGAACACTGAAGCTTTCTTT CASSSTPANTEAFF
TRBJ1-1 NA TRBD1 TRBV7-9 TGTGCCAGCAGCCAAAGGGGGGCAGGGGGCACTGAAGCTTTCTTT CASSQRGAGGTEAFF
TRBJ2-7 NA NA TRBV7-3 TGTGCCAGCAGCTTAACGGGGGGACAGAACTACGAGCAGTACTTC CASSLTGGQNYEQYF
TRBJ1-4 few NA TRBV20-1 TGCAGTGCTAGATCAGGGGTTGAAAAACTGTTTTTT CSARSGVEKLFF
TRBJ2-3 NA TRBD2 TRBV6-2/TRBV6-3 TGTGCCAGCAGACGGCCGGGACTAGCGGGAGGGCCCACAGATACGCAGTATTTT CASRRPGLAGGPTDTQYF
TRBJ1-1 once TRBD1 TRBV7-2 TGTGCCAGCAGCTTAGGGGACAGTAACTCTGAAGCTTTCTTT CASSLGDSNSEAFF
TRBJ2-5 NA TRBD2 TRBV7-3 TGTGCCAGCAGCCCACGACTAGCGGGATCACAAGAGACCCAGTACTTC CASSPRLAGSQETQYF
TRBJ1-4 NA NA TRBV6-1 TGTGCCAGCAGCATCAGGGGTTGGGGTGAAAAACTGTTTTTT CASSIRGWGEKLFF
TRBJ2-3 once TRBD2 TRBV10-3 TGTGCCAGCAGTCGCTCTGGACTAGCGGGAGGCACAGATACGCAGTATTTT CASSRSGLAGGTDTQYF
TRBJ2-3 NA NA TRBV7-8 TGTGCCAGCAGCCCAATGGGAGATACGCAGTATTTT CASSPMGDTQYF
TRBJ2-7 NA NA TRBV20-1 TGCAGTGCTATATCCCCAGGAGCAATTTACGAGCAGTACTTC CSAISPGAIYEQYF
TRBJ1-2 NA NA TRBV6-1 TGTGCCAGCAGCCCGATGCGGGGCGGCTACACCTTC CASSPMRGGYTF
TRBJ1-5 few TRBD1 TRBV20-1 TGCAGTGCCCCTCCCGGGACAGATAATCAGCCCCAGCATTTT CSAPPGTDNQPQHF
TRBJ1-6 large NA TRBV11-2 TGTGCCAGCAGCTTGACCAGGACTAATTCACCCCTCCACTTT CASSLTRTNSPLHF
TRBJ1-1 NA NA TRBV20-1 TGCAGTGCCCTGGGGAGCCTGAACACTGAAGCTTTCTTT CSALGSLNTEAFF
TRBJ1-1 NA NA TRBV19 TGTGCCAGTAGTATCCGTTTTGAAGCTTTCTTT CASSIRFEAFF
TRBJ1-2 few NA TRBV27 TGTGCCAGCAGCCTCAGGGGCTTAAACTATGGCTACACCTTC CASSLRGLNYGYTF
TRBJ1-5 NA NA TRBV27 TGTGCCAGCAGCCCCGACCCTTTCGTACCGGGCCGTGTTTTAGCCCAGCATTTT CASSPDPFVPGRVLAQHF
TRBJ2-7 NA TRBD2 TRBV2 TGTGCCAGCAGCCTCAGACTAGCGGGCCCCTACGAGCAGTACTTC CASSLRLAGPYEQYF
TRBJ1-6 few TRBD1 TRBV20-1 TGCAGTGCCCCGGACAGGGTGAATTCACCCCTCCACTTT CSAPDRVNSPLHF
TRBJ2-7 NA TRBD1 TRBV27 TGTGCCAGCAGACATGGGACAGGGGGCTCTTACGAGCAGTACTTC CASRHGTGGSYEQYF
TRBJ1-1 few NA TRBV27 TGTGCCAGCAACTCCCACGGGGGGGACACTGAAGCTTTCTTT CASNSHGGDTEAFF
TRBJ1-2 NA NA TRBV27 TGTGCCAGCAGCGCCTACGGACCGCAAGCTAACTATGGCTACACCTTC CASSAYGPQANYGYTF
TRBJ2-7 NA TRBD1 TRBV18 TGTGCCAGTATGGGGGACAGGGTTTTCCCGCTCTCCTACGAGCAGTACTTC CASMGDRVFPLSYEQYF